This record covers a single T cell receptor (beta chain). The sample is drawn from a study of graft-versus-host responses after intestinal transplantation. The data were produced by immunoSEQ multiplex PCR, yet TCRdb's version contains in-frame clones alone and is incomplete. Among more than 10,000 clones listed, 90% to 95% were seen once. Trimming took off 4 bases at V and 0 bases at J, with 9 bases between the two ends. The CDR3 sequence is 14 residues long. Germline values: CDR1 MNHEY, CDR2 SVGAGI. Time point indicated: postoperative day 105 after intestinal transplantation (dayNNNN = postoperative day).

The receptor's source is a human patient who received an intestinal transplant, so some T cells may come from the graft donor. Here the sequenced sample was PBMCs, taken 105 days after intestinal transplantation. The V gene is TRBV6-5, the J gene TRBJ2-5; possibly TRBD1 or TRBD2 for D (5 bases each). The CDR3 coding sequence is TGTGCCAGCAGTTGGGGACGGGACCAAGAGACCCAGTACTTC. The encoded protein is CASSWGRDQETQYF.